These T cell receptor beta chains were read from a single sample in a study of shared clonotypes between healthy human individuals. This table comes from immunoSEQ multiplex PCR, and its TCRdb copy is limited to in-frame clones, with some not included. The sample yields 850,000 to 1,200,000 clones, more than 65% seen once. Material for sequencing was memory CD4+ T cells sorted from blood. All receptors derive from a man aged 18 to 29 in good health. Both conserved end residues are part of each CDR3. D genes are given only for firm matches. Clone size is stated in some rows and not others, as once, few, many or a class when expanded.

d_gene	abundance	v_gene	j_gene	CDR3nt	CDR3aa
.	.	TRBV27	TRBJ2-5	TGTGCCAGCAGTTTATTCGCAGGGGCCCAAGAGACCCAGTACTTC	CASSLFAGAQETQYF
.	.	TRBV10-2	TRBJ2-3	TGCGCCAGCAGTGACCAGGGATCAGATACGCAGTATTTT	CASSDQGSDTQYF
.	.	TRBV15	TRBJ1-6	TGTGCCACCAAGCGAGGGGATAATTCACCCCTCCACTTT	CATKRGDNSPLHF
.	.	TRBV5-4	TRBJ2-5	TGTGCCAGCAGCACGAGGGTCAGCGCCCAAGAGACCCAGTACTTC	CASSTRVSAQETQYF
.	.	TRBV30	TRBJ2-5	TGTGCCTGGAGTGTACTGCTAGGGTTTGAAGAGACCCAGTACTTC	CAWSVLLGFEETQYF
.	few	TRBV7-5	TRBJ1-4	TGTGCCAGAAGCTCGGTACAGGGGAGGGGAATACTGTTTTTT	CARSSVQGRGILFF
.	.	TRBV19	TRBJ1-5	TGTGCCAGTAATTTACAATATAGCAATCAGCCCCAGCATTTT	CASNLQYSNQPQHF
.	.	TRBV7-9	TRBJ1-1	TGTGCCAGCAGCACCTTAACAGGGTATCTGGGTGAAGCTTTCTTT	CASSTLTGYLGEAFF
.	.	TRBV19	TRBJ1-5	TGTGCCAGTAGTACCATGGGGACATGGAGCAATCAGCCCCAGCATTTT	CASSTMGTWSNQPQHF
TRBD2	.	TRBV9	TRBJ2-1	TGTGCCAGCAGCCCCGGACTAGCGAGTTACAATGAGCAGTTCTTC	CASSPGLASYNEQFF
.	.	TRBV30	TRBJ2-5	TGTGCCTCGAACTCCGACGGGCAAGAGACCCAGTACTTC	CASNSDGQETQYF